Following are 32 T cell receptor beta chains from one sample sequenced in a study of blood T cell repertoires in COVID-19 (dated by TCRdb to 2018 to 2020). The method behind the library was the immunoSEQ multiplex PCR assay. Entries here come from immuneACCESS through TCRdb and include only in-frame sequences with V and J called. Some clones fail to appear in such tables; in the studies checked, an unresolved V gene covers under half of the shortfall, and the cause of the remainder is unknown. Within this sample are about 130,000 clones, with 60% to 80% of them counted one time only. Of the sample, around 5.5% falls within the top ten clones. The specimen sequenced was peripheral blood. The receptors were sampled from a man aged 60-69 years with acute or convalescent COVID-19.

This clone has more than one count but fewer than ten. The chain employs TRBV2 and TRBJ2-1, with TRBD2 identical over 15 bases. Germline CDR1 is SNHLY and CDR2 is FYNNEI. This CDR3 is built from 16 residues. Losses at the gene ends were 8 bases for V and 5 bases for J; bases not matched to a gene: 7. As DNA, the CDR3 is TGTGCCAGCCGAGTGGGACTAGCGGGGGGAAACAATGAGCAGTTCTTC. Its translation: CASRVGLAGGNNEQFF.

CDR3 bases: TGTGCCAGCTCACCAGGTATAGATGGACAGGGAGCTGGCTACACCTTC. Its protein product is CASSPGIDGQGAGYTF. The genes are TRBV18 and TRBJ1-2; 8 nucleotides agree with TRBD1. V gave up 2 bases and J gave up 7 bases; unmatched junction bases: 12. This CDR3 is 16 amino acids long. Germline CDR1 reads KGHSH; CDR2 reads LQKENI.

The V and J genes are TRBV11-2 and TRBJ1-3; D is unresolved. Looked up from germline, CDR1 is SGHAT and CDR2 is FQNNGV. The length of the CDR3 is 15 residues. Trimming left V 5 bases short and J 4 bases short, with 15 bases between. CDR3 bases: TGTGCCAGCAGCCCCCTCACATCGGGGGGAAACACCATATATTTT. Its protein product is CASSPLTSGGNTIYF.

This clone was picked up one time. V usage is TRBV6-5 and J usage is TRBJ2-7; D may be TRBD2 (5 bases). Trimming removed 10 bases at V and 5 bases at J, with 12 bases between. Germline loops: CDR1 MNHEY, CDR2 SVGAGI. The CDR3 is made up of 11 amino acids. For the CDR3, the DNA is TGTGCCACCCGGGGAATCCACGAGCAGTACTTC. This encodes CATRGIHEQYF.

This chain joins TRBV10-3 and TRBJ1-2, with a weak D call TRBD1 (6 bases). Trimming left V 4 bases short and J 4 bases short, with 22 bases between. The V gene's germline CDR1 is ENHRY and CDR2 SYGVKD. The CDR3 has 17 residues. The CDR3 nucleotides are TGTGCCATCAGTGGGGCGACAGGCCACCGTTATTTCTATGGCTACACCTTC. It translates to CAISGATGHRYFYGYTF.

The rearrangement uses TRBV2 and TRBJ2-7; TRBD1 might be the D (5 bases). The CDR3 loop spans 15 amino acids. V dropped 5 bases and J dropped 5 bases, with 19 bases sitting between them. Germline CDR1 reads SNHLY; CDR2 reads FYNNEI. In nucleotides, the CDR3 is TGTGCCAGCAGTCCCGCGTTAGCAGGGTCCCACGAGCAGTACTTC. Its protein is CASSPALAGSHEQYF.

The CDR3 spells CASRPSRGKNTEAFF. In DNA, the CDR3 is TGTGCCAGCAGACCAAGCAGGGGAAAAAACACTGAAGCTTTCTTT. The chain combines TRBV2 with TRBJ1-1; TRBD1 might be the D (6 bases). The CDR3 covers 15 residues. In germline, CDR1 is SNHLY, CDR2 FYNNEI. The V gene lost 6 bases and the J gene lost 2 bases, with 16 bases spanning the gap. Based on the CDR3 plus reference TRBV2 and TRBJ1-1, the full variable domain is EPEVTQTPSHQVTQMGQEVILRCVPISNHLYFYWYRQILGQKVEFLVSFYNNEISEKSEIFDDQFSVERPDGSNFTLKIRSTKLEDSAMYFCASRPSRGKNTEAFFGQGTRLTVV.

The gene calls are TRBV25-1 and TRBJ2-2; D gene uncertain. The CDR3 extends over 12 amino acids. CDR1 and CDR2 (germline): MGHDK, SYGVNS. V gave up 4 bases and J gave up 4 bases, with 4 bases separating them. CDR3 sequence: CASSVVTGELFF. The CDR3 coding sequence is TGTGCCAGCAGTGTAGTCACCGGGGAGCTGTTTTTT.

The chain links TRBV5-1 to TRBJ1-4; 7 nucleotides agree with TRBD1. Looked up from germline, CDR1 is SGHRS and CDR2 is YFSETQ. With 0 bases clipped from V and 6 bases from J, the junction kept 8 bases outside the gene matches. The CDR3 loop spans 16 amino acids. The CDR3 nucleotides are TGCGCCAGCAGCTTGGAGGGGGCGAGGGTTTATGAAAAACTGTTTTTT. Protein sequence: CASSLEGARVYEKLFF.

This clone was observed a few times. The genes are TRBV7-8 and TRBJ1-6, with 7 bases matching TRBD1. This CDR3 contains 14 residues. V shed 3 bases and J 10 bases; nucleotides not matched to a gene: 6. Germline CDR1 SGHVS, CDR2 FQNEAQ. The CDR3 spells CASSLAKGASPLHF. In DNA, the CDR3 is TGTGCCAGCAGCTTGGCGAAGGGGGCATCACCCCTCCACTTT.

The V call is TRBV7-2, the J call TRBJ2-1; 8 bases are shared with TRBD2. CDR3 length equals 16 residues. With 5 bases clipped from V and 3 bases from J, the junction kept 9 bases outside the gene matches. The germline gives CDR1 SGHTA, CDR2 FQGNSA. The CDR3 here is CASSQGVAGGYNEQFF. CDR3 in DNA: TGTGCCAGCAGCCAAGGGGTGGCGGGAGGCTACAATGAGCAGTTCTTC.

The chain has TRBV5-4 and TRBJ1-1; a weak D match, TRBD1 (5 bases). The CDR3 extends over 15 amino acids. Germline CDR1 SGHNT, CDR2 YYREEE (reference sequence). Trimming left V 4 bases short and J 4 bases short, with 17 bases between. The CDR3 DNA reads as TGTGCCAGCAGCCTACGGACACGGATGGGCACTGAAGCTTTCTTT. This gives the protein CASSLRTRMGTEAFF.

The rearrangement uses TRBV9 and TRBJ1-2; D perhaps matches TRBD1 (6 bases). The CDR3 is 13 residues long. Trimming pared 4 bases from V and 8 bases from J, leaving 15 bases between. In germline, CDR1 is SGDLS, CDR2 YYNGEE. DNA for the CDR3: TGTGCCAGCAGCCCCGGGGGGGGCTGGGGCTACACCTTC. Its protein product is CASSPGGGWGYTF.

The CDR3 sequence: CASSQGRYGYTF. The CDR3 DNA is TGTGCCAGCAGCCAGGGCAGATATGGCTACACCTTC. The chain recombines TRBV16 with TRBJ1-2; D unclear. Between the trimmed V and J ends, which lost 3 bases and 5 bases, there was a span of 7 bases. The CDR3 loop spans 12 amino acids. Germline V gives CDR1 KGHSY, CDR2 FQNENV.

The sample holds one count of this clone. The chain employs TRBV30 and TRBJ2-1; 11 nucleotides align to TRBD2. From germline, CDR1 is GTSNPN and CDR2 SVGIG (reference sequence). The CDR3 consists of 16 residues. After removal of 1 base from V and 6 bases from J, the junction contained 8 bases not matched to a gene. CDR3 in DNA: TGTGCCTGGAGTGGCCTACTAGCGGGAGCGGGCAATGAGCAGTTCTTC. Translated: CAWSGLLAGAGNEQFF.

The gene calls are TRBV4-2 and TRBJ1-1; perhaps TRBD1 as D (6 bases). CDR1 LGHNA and CDR2 YNFKEQ come from the germline V gene. Deletions cut 0 bases from V and 1 base from J, with 12 bases between. The CDR3 consists of 16 residues. In DNA form, the CDR3 reads TGTGCCAGCAGCCAAGATGGGGGGGCTAGGAACACTGAAGCTTTCTTT. Its translation is CASSQDGGARNTEAFF.

This chain connects TRBV30 to TRBJ1-1; possible D gene TRBD1, 6 bases. CDR3 length: 12 residues. Germline CDR1 reads GTSNPN; CDR2 reads SVGIG (reference sequence). V was pared by 2 bases and J by 6 bases, with 10 bases between. The CDR3 is CAWSLGAPEAFF. The CDR3 DNA follows: TGTGCCTGGAGTTTGGGGGCCCCTGAAGCTTTCTTT.

The chain uses TRBV12-3 or TRBV12-4 and TRBJ2-7; TRBD2 aligns across 8 bases. The V segment lost 7 bases and the J segment 6 bases; nucleotides outside the gene matches: 5. CDR3 length: 12 residues. DNA for the CDR3: TGTGCCAGCAATCGGGAGGGAGCCGAGCAGTACTTC. It specifies CASNREGAEQYF.

The chain has TRBV6-5 and TRBJ2-3; no clear D gene. The V and J ends lost 7 bases and 0 bases respectively, with 11 bases between them. There are 14 residues in the CDR3. Germline values: CDR1 MNHEY, CDR2 SVGAGI. The CDR3 bases are TGTGCCAGCACCCTCTACCTTAGCACAGATACGCAGTATTTT. This codes for CASTLYLSTDTQYF.

V is TRBV10-3 and J is TRBJ2-3, with TRBD1 identical over 9 bases. J gave up 0 bases and V 7 bases, and 5 bases lay outside the gene matches. This CDR3 has 15 residues. Germline values: CDR1 ENHRY, CDR2 SYGVKD. In DNA form, the CDR3 reads TGTGCCATCAACCACGACAGGGGGAGCACAGATACGCAGTATTTT. Translating gives CAINHDRGSTDTQYF.

The genes are TRBV21-1 and TRBJ1-2. TRBV21-1 is reported as a pseudogene. This CDR3 has 12 residues. CDR3 residues: CASRGGGYGYTF. The DNA of the CDR3 is TGTGCCAGCAGAGGAGGTGGTTATGGCTACACCTTC.

The chain uses TRBV27 and TRBJ1-2; D possibly corresponds to TRBD1 (5 bases). The CDR3 is 14 residues long. V lost 5 bases and J 4 bases, leaving 14 bases between the germline ends. Germline loops: CDR1 MNHEY, CDR2 SMNVEV (reference sequence). The CDR3 loop is CASSPGFTGYGYTF. The CDR3, as DNA: TGTGCCAGCAGTCCAGGGTTTACTGGCTATGGCTACACCTTC.

This clone was detected only a few times. J is TRBJ2-2 and V is TRBV24-1; D is possibly TRBD2 (7 bases). Germline V gene data show CDR1 as KGHDR and CDR2 as SFDVKD. The V and J ends lost 10 bases and 0 bases respectively, with 14 bases between them. The CDR3 has 15 residues. Here the CDR3 reads CATAGAPPNTGELFF. Here the CDR3 DNA reads TGTGCCACTGCGGGGGCGCCTCCGAACACCGGGGAGCTGTTTTTT.

The chain carries TRBV5-1 and TRBJ2-2; 9 bases agree with TRBD1. The CDR3 consists of 18 residues. Germline V gene data show CDR1 as SGHRS and CDR2 as YFSETQ. J gave up 5 bases and V 1 base, and 12 bases lay outside the gene matches. This chain's CDR3 is CASSLFRVGQGNTGELFF. The CDR3 bases are TGCGCCAGCAGCTTGTTCAGGGTCGGACAGGGGAATACCGGGGAGCTGTTTTTT.

J is TRBJ2-1 and V is TRBV13; TRBD1 matches 10 bases. Per the germline V gene, CDR1 is PRHDT and CDR2 is FYEKMQ (reference sequence). The V and J ends lost 3 bases and 4 bases, in that order; junction bases with no gene match: 6. The CDR3 length is 16 residues. The CDR3 nucleotides are TGTGCCAGCAGCTTTTCCGGGACAGGGGTTTACAATGAGCAGTTCTTC. Amino acids: CASSFSGTGVYNEQFF.

This chain uses TRBV7-9 with TRBJ1-6; 9 nucleotides line up with TRBD1. CDR1 SEHNR and CDR2 FQNEAQ come from the germline V gene (reference sequence). CDR3 length: 15 amino acids. V lost 6 bases and J lost 2; bases outside the gene matches: 2. CDR3 sequence: CASSRTGAYNSPLHF. The CDR3 coding sequence is TGTGCCAGCAGTAGGACAGGGGCCTATAATTCACCCCTCCACTTT.

This clone was detected only once. The chain recombines TRBV7-3 with TRBJ1-5; tentatively, D is TRBD1 (6 bases). Per germline, CDR1 SGHTA and CDR2 FQGTGA. The V and J ends lost 4 bases and 0 bases respectively, with 19 bases between them. The CDR3 spans 18 residues. CDR3 amino acids: CASSCHGQNINSNQPQHF. The CDR3 region has the DNA TGTGCCAGCAGCTGTCATGGACAGAATATCAATAGCAATCAGCCCCAGCATTTT.

This clone was seen a few times. V gene TRBV6-1 combines with J gene TRBJ1-3; 9 bases match TRBD1. CDR1 is MNHNS and CDR2 is SASEGT in the germline V gene. Trimming cost V 4 bases and J 6 bases; bases outside gene matches: 13. The CDR3 spans 17 residues. CDR3 in DNA: TGTGCCAGCAGTGTGGGACAGGGAGATGCTGGGCCAAACACCATATATTTT. Translated: CASSVGQGDAGPNTIYF.

The gene calls are TRBV19 and TRBJ2-1; TRBD2 matches 16 bases. J was trimmed by 7 bases and V by 3 bases; bases with no gene match: 0. Germline loops: CDR1 LNHDA, CDR2 SQIVND (reference sequence). This CDR3 comprises 15 residues. The CDR3 spells CASSMGLAGGNEQFF. CDR3 nucleotide sequence: TGTGCCAGTAGTATGGGACTAGCGGGGGGGAATGAGCAGTTCTTC.

This chain links TRBV27 with TRBJ2-7; 12 bases align to TRBD2. The CDR3 runs to 14 residues. Unmatched junction bases numbered 2, after V lost 4 bases and J lost 4 bases. The germline CDR1 and CDR2 sequences are MNHEY and SMNVEV (reference sequence). The CDR3 sequence is CASSSTSGGYEQYF. DNA for the CDR3: TGTGCCAGCAGTTCGACTAGCGGGGGTTACGAGCAGTACTTC.

This clone appeared a single time. The chain recombines TRBV5-4 with TRBJ1-2; 12 nucleotides match TRBD1. Germline CDR1 is SGHNT and CDR2 is YYREEE (reference sequence). The V segment lost 1 base and the J segment 7 bases; nucleotides outside the gene matches: 8. This CDR3 comprises 16 residues. The CDR3, as DNA: TGTGCCAGCAGCTTGATGTTGGGACAGGGGGCCGGTGGCTACACCTTC. Residues: CASSLMLGQGAGGYTF.

The table lists this clone with a count of one. J is TRBJ2-1 and V is TRBV24-1, with TRBD1 identical over 8 bases. In germline, CDR1 is KGHDR, CDR2 SFDVKD. The CDR3 consists of 15 residues. V shed 7 bases, J shed 9 bases, and the junction held 13 bases outside the gene matches. The CDR3 loop reads CATSNRQGSITEQFF. The DNA of the CDR3 is TGTGCCACCAGCAATAGACAGGGGTCGATTACTGAGCAGTTCTTC.